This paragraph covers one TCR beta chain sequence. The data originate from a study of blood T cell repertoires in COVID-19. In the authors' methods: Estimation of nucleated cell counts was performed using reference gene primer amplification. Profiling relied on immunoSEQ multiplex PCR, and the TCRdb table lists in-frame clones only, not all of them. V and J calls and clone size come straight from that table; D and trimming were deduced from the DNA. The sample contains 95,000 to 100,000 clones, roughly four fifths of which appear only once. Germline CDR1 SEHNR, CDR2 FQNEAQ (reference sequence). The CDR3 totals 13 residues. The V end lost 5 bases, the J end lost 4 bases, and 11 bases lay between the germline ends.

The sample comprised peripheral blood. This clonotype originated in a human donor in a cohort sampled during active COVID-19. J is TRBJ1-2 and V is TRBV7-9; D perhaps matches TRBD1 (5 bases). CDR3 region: CASSLGHTYGYTF. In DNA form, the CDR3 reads TGTGCCAGCAGCCTAGGACACACCTATGGCTACACCTTC.